The rows below give T cell receptor beta chains drawn from one sample of a study of T cells in Graves' hyperthyroidism and ophthalmopathy. TCRdb fed the multiplex PCR reads into MiXCR, producing one record per CDR3 protein. The sample gives hundreds of thousands of distinct CDR3 sequences, roughly an eighth of which show up once; roughly 33% is in the top ten. Specimen: blood. The receptors stem from a middle-aged woman with Graves' ophthalmopathy. The CDR3 runs from the conserved cysteine through the conserved F or W. Each record gives: clone size, J gene, D gene, V gene, CDR3 protein, CDR3 DNA. D genes are given only for firm matches. For some rows the clone size is stated as once, few or many, or as a class when expanded; others skip it.

clone_size: many; j_call: TRBJ1-5; d_call: -; v_call: TRBV27; cdr3_aa: CASSLGTLGNQPQHF; cdr3_nt: TGTGCCAGCAGTTTGGGCACTCTTGGCAATCAGCCCCAGCATTTT
clone_size: many; j_call: TRBJ2-5; d_call: -; v_call: TRBV2; cdr3_aa: CASSYREETQYF; cdr3_nt: TGTGCCAGCAGTTACAGGGAAGAGACCCAGTACTTC
clone_size: many; j_call: TRBJ1-5; d_call: TRBD1; v_call: TRBV19; cdr3_aa: CASKSVRDRESQPQHF; cdr3_nt: TGTGCCAGTAAGTCCGTCCGGGACAGGGAAAGCCAGCCCCAGCATTTT
clone_size: -; j_call: TRBJ2-6; d_call: -; v_call: TRBV11-2; cdr3_aa: CASSLGPVSGANVLTF; cdr3_nt: TGTGCCAGCAGCTTAGGGCCGGTCTCTGGGGCCAACGTCCTGACTTTC
clone_size: few; j_call: TRBJ1-1; d_call: -; v_call: TRBV28; cdr3_aa: CASKRDGWNTEAFF; cdr3_nt: TGTGCCAGCAAAAGGGACGGTTGGAACACTGAAGCTTTCTTT
clone_size: many; j_call: TRBJ2-7; d_call: TRBD2; v_call: TRBV28; cdr3_aa: CASSIGLAGVYEQYF; cdr3_nt: TGTGCCAGCAGTATCGGACTAGCGGGAGTGTACGAGCAGTACTTC
clone_size: many; j_call: TRBJ2-1; d_call: TRBD1; v_call: TRBV19; cdr3_aa: CASRGDSSYNEQFF; cdr3_nt: TGTGCCAGTAGGGGGGACAGCTCCTACAATGAGCAGTTCTTC
clone_size: -; j_call: TRBJ1-6; d_call: TRBD1; v_call: TRBV6-1; cdr3_aa: CASSGRGRYNSPLHF; cdr3_nt: TGTGCCAGCAGTGGTAGGGGGCGTTATAATTCACCCCTCCACTTT
clone_size: -; j_call: TRBJ2-7; d_call: TRBD1; v_call: TRBV6-6; cdr3_aa: CASSYQGESYEQYF; cdr3_nt: TGTGCCAGCAGTTACCAGGGGGAGAGCTACGAGCAGTACTTC
clone_size: -; j_call: TRBJ2-1; d_call: TRBD1; v_call: TRBV5-6; cdr3_aa: CASSKATGGSYNEQFF; cdr3_nt: TGTGCCAGCAGCAAAGCGACAGGGGGCAGCTACAATGAGCAGTTCTTC
clone_size: many; j_call: TRBJ2-7; d_call: TRBD1; v_call: TRBV28; cdr3_aa: CASSPLGTGDYEQYF; cdr3_nt: TGTGCCAGCAGTCCCCTTGGGACAGGGGACTACGAGCAGTACTTC
clone_size: many; j_call: TRBJ1-6; d_call: -; v_call: TRBV20-1; cdr3_aa: CSARSVHYNSPLHF; cdr3_nt: TGCAGTGCTAGATCGGTGCACTATAATTCACCCCTCCACTTT
clone_size: -; j_call: TRBJ2-3; d_call: TRBD2; v_call: TRBV4-1; cdr3_aa: CASSQATLAGGDTQYF; cdr3_nt: TGCGCCAGCAGCCAGGCTACACTAGCGGGAGGCGATACGCAGTATTTT
clone_size: many; j_call: TRBJ2-3; d_call: -; v_call: TRBV20-1; cdr3_aa: CSARDPLGLTPPTDTQYF; cdr3_nt: TGCAGTGCTAGAGATCCCCTGGGTTTGACCCCCCCCACAGATACGCAGTATTTT
clone_size: many; j_call: TRBJ1-1; d_call: -; v_call: TRBV10-3; cdr3_aa: CAISGDTEAFF; cdr3_nt: TGTGCCATCAGTGGGGACACTGAAGCTTTCTTT
clone_size: many; j_call: TRBJ1-2; d_call: -; v_call: TRBV28; cdr3_aa: CASSLRSSKNYGYTF; cdr3_nt: TGTGCCAGCAGTTTACGGAGCAGTAAAAACTATGGCTACACCTTC
clone_size: many; j_call: TRBJ1-6; d_call: TRBD1; v_call: TRBV2; cdr3_aa: CASSADRVVGSPLHF; cdr3_nt: TGTGCCAGCAGTGCGGACAGGGTGGTCGGTTCACCCCTCCACTTT
clone_size: many; j_call: TRBJ1-1; d_call: -; v_call: TRBV12-3/TRBV12-4; cdr3_aa: CASRSPGPRARAEAFF; cdr3_nt: TGTGCCAGCAGGTCGCCGGGGCCCCGGGCTCGGGCTGAAGCTTTCTTT
clone_size: many; j_call: TRBJ2-1; d_call: -; v_call: TRBV5-1; cdr3_aa: CASSLGVGGASYNEQFF; cdr3_nt: TGCGCCAGCAGCTTGGGGGTAGGGGGGGCCTCCTACAATGAGCAGTTCTTC
clone_size: many; j_call: TRBJ1-1; d_call: -; v_call: TRBV10-3; cdr3_aa: CAISVAEGTEAFF; cdr3_nt: TGTGCCATCAGTGTCGCAGAGGGCACTGAAGCTTTCTTT
clone_size: many; j_call: TRBJ2-1; d_call: TRBD1; v_call: TRBV2; cdr3_aa: CASRLTRTGNEQFF; cdr3_nt: TGTGCCAGCAGATTAACTCGGACAGGGAATGAGCAGTTCTTC
clone_size: many; j_call: TRBJ2-1; d_call: TRBD2; v_call: TRBV27; cdr3_aa: CASSELAGGRREQFF; cdr3_nt: TGTGCCAGCAGTGAACTAGCGGGAGGGCGACGTGAGCAGTTCTTC
clone_size: few; j_call: TRBJ2-1; d_call: TRBD2; v_call: TRBV24-1; cdr3_aa: CATSEPAGGPLGEQFF; cdr3_nt: TGTGCCACCAGTGAGCCAGCGGGAGGGCCCTTAGGTGAGCAGTTCTTC
clone_size: few; j_call: TRBJ1-2; d_call: -; v_call: TRBV20-1; cdr3_aa: CSARGLTHGTSYGYTF; cdr3_nt: TGCAGTGCTAGAGGTTTGACTCACGGGACGTCCTATGGCTACACCTTC
clone_size: few; j_call: TRBJ2-6; d_call: -; v_call: TRBV5-1; cdr3_aa: CASSSRSSGANVLTF; cdr3_nt: TGCGCCAGCAGCTCCCGGAGCTCTGGGGCCAACGTCCTGACTTTC
clone_size: many; j_call: TRBJ2-7; d_call: TRBD1; v_call: TRBV27; cdr3_aa: CASSLFGAGGIHEQYF; cdr3_nt: TGTGCCAGCAGTTTATTCGGGGCAGGGGGCATCCACGAGCAGTACTTC
clone_size: many; j_call: TRBJ2-7; d_call: -; v_call: TRBV2; cdr3_aa: CASSWNYEQYF; cdr3_nt: TGTGCCAGCAGTTGGAACTACGAGCAGTACTTC
clone_size: -; j_call: TRBJ2-7; d_call: TRBD2; v_call: TRBV7-2; cdr3_aa: CASSLKRTSGRLAYEQYF; cdr3_nt: TGTGCCAGCAGCTTAAAGAGGACTAGCGGGAGATTGGCGTACGAGCAGTACTTC
clone_size: -; j_call: TRBJ1-3; d_call: TRBD1; v_call: TRBV6-4; cdr3_aa: CASSPDRDSGNTIYF; cdr3_nt: TGTGCCAGCAGCCCCGACAGGGACTCTGGAAACACCATATATTTT
clone_size: many; j_call: TRBJ2-3; d_call: -; v_call: TRBV5-5; cdr3_aa: CASSLSEDTQYF; cdr3_nt: TGTGCCAGCAGCTTGTCTGAGGATACGCAGTATTTT
clone_size: -; j_call: TRBJ2-2; d_call: -; v_call: TRBV6-4; cdr3_aa: CASSEGKDYTFTGELFF; cdr3_nt: TGTGCCAGCAGTGAGGGAAAGGACTATACCTTCACCGGGGAGCTGTTTTTT
clone_size: many; j_call: TRBJ2-5; d_call: -; v_call: TRBV28; cdr3_aa: CASSLPPSTGEDSEETQYF; cdr3_nt: TGTGCCAGCAGTTTACCCCCGTCGACGGGGGAAGACAGCGAAGAGACCCAGTACTTC
clone_size: -; j_call: TRBJ1-2; d_call: TRBD1; v_call: TRBV5-1; cdr3_aa: CASSLFSFGTGHNYGYTF; cdr3_nt: TGCGCCAGCAGCCTATTTTCTTTTGGGACAGGACATAACTATGGCTACACCTTC
clone_size: many; j_call: TRBJ2-3; d_call: -; v_call: TRBV7-2; cdr3_aa: CASSLDRVADTQYF; cdr3_nt: TGTGCCAGCAGCTTAGACAGGGTGGCAGATACGCAGTATTTT
clone_size: -; j_call: TRBJ1-2; d_call: -; v_call: TRBV3-1; cdr3_aa: CASSQVMGAGYGYTF; cdr3_nt: TGTGCCAGCAGCCAAGTGATGGGGGCCGGCTATGGCTACACCTTC
clone_size: many; j_call: TRBJ2-3; d_call: TRBD2; v_call: TRBV11-2; cdr3_aa: CASSFTSGGFTDTQYF; cdr3_nt: TGTGCCAGCAGCTTTACTAGCGGGGGGTTCACAGATACGCAGTATTTT
clone_size: many; j_call: TRBJ2-7; d_call: -; v_call: TRBV2; cdr3_aa: CASSEALWGYEQYF; cdr3_nt: TGTGCCAGCAGTGAAGCGCTTTGGGGCTACGAGCAGTACTTC
clone_size: many; j_call: TRBJ2-3; d_call: -; v_call: TRBV12-3/TRBV12-4; cdr3_aa: CASSLRAGNTDTQYF; cdr3_nt: TGTGCCAGCAGTTTACGGGCAGGGAACACAGATACGCAGTATTTT
clone_size: -; j_call: TRBJ2-1; d_call: -; v_call: TRBV4-2; cdr3_aa: CASSQIPGLGSYNEQFF; cdr3_nt: TGTGCCAGCAGCCAGATCCCGGGACTTGGCTCCTACAATGAGCAGTTCTTC
clone_size: -; j_call: TRBJ2-1; d_call: -; v_call: TRBV5-4; cdr3_aa: CASSRDSRASEQFF; cdr3_nt: TGTGCCAGCAGCCGGGACTCCCGGGCAAGTGAGCAGTTCTTC
clone_size: -; j_call: TRBJ2-5; d_call: TRBD1; v_call: TRBV19; cdr3_aa: CASSIEGWTGGQETQYF; cdr3_nt: TGTGCCAGTAGTATCGAAGGTTGGACAGGGGGGCAAGAGACCCAGTACTTC